These T cell receptor beta chains were read from a single sample in a study of CD8+CD57+ T cells in acquired aplastic anemia. TCRdb re-analysed the reads in MiXCR, keeping a single row per CDR3 protein. The top ten clones hold under 35% of a sample with 100,000 to 130,000 distinct CDR3 sequences, around 53% of them seen once. Sequencing used sorted CD4+, CD8+, or CD8+CD57+ T cells (not recorded which) from PBMCs. The receptor set was obtained from a human donor in good health, serving as a control. Each CDR3 is given with its conserved first and last residue. A D gene is named only where the DNA matches it firmly. Clone size is given for some rows only: seen once, a few or many times, or a class if the clone is expanded.

TRBV14,.,TRBJ1-4,.,CASSTVGVTNEKLFF,TGTGCCAGCAGTACTGTAGGGGTTACTAATGAAAAACTGTTTTTT
TRBV10-1,.,TRBJ2-7,TRBD1,CASNPLLGTGSSYEQYF,TGCGCCAGCAACCCCCTCTTAGGGACAGGTAGCTCCTACGAGCAGTACTTC
TRBV20-1,.,TRBJ2-5,.,CSASTGTQYF,TGCAGTGCTAGCACTGGGACCCAGTACTTC
TRBV7-8,many,TRBJ2-5,.,CASSWRGGQETQYF,TGTGCCAGCAGCTGGAGGGGGGGCCAAGAGACCCAGTACTTC
TRBV10-3,.,TRBJ1-2,.,CAIHGDNGYTF,TGTGCCATCCACGGGGATAATGGCTACACCTTC
TRBV5-6,.,TRBJ2-7,.,CASSLQSSYEQYF,TGTGCCAGCAGCTTACAGAGCTCCTACGAGCAGTACTTC
TRBV4-3,many,TRBJ2-7,.,CASSQDQGVYEQYF,TGCGCCAGCAGCCAAGATCAAGGGGTCTACGAGCAGTACTTC
TRBV2,many,TRBJ1-1,TRBD1,CASSEMGTGNTEAFF,TGTGCCAGCAGTGAAATGGGGACAGGGAACACTGAAGCTTTCTTT
TRBV12-3/TRBV12-4,many,TRBJ1-5,.,CASSLSTAAGVYHQPQHF,TGTGCCAGCAGTTTATCTACGGCGGCAGGGGTGTACCATCAGCCCCAGCATTTT
TRBV19,.,TRBJ1-2,TRBD1,CATATGGRVGYTF,TGTGCCACCGCGACAGGGGGACGGGTTGGCTACACCTTC
TRBV7-6,.,TRBJ1-2,.,CASSPGTLYGYTF,TGTGCCAGCAGCCCCGGGACTTTATATGGCTACACCTTC
TRBV5-5,.,TRBJ2-7,.,CASSLGGQLGNYEQYF,TGTGCCAGCAGCTTGGGGGGGCAGCTGGGGAACTACGAGCAGTACTTC
TRBV12-3/TRBV12-4,.,TRBJ2-7,TRBD2,CASSQQETSRHEQYF,TGTGCCAGCAGTCAACAGGAGACTAGCAGACACGAGCAGTACTTC
TRBV4-1,many,TRBJ1-2,.,CASSQDRDKLRGYTF,TGCGCCAGCAGCCAAGATCGGGACAAACTGAGGGGCTACACCTTC
TRBV7-2,.,TRBJ1-2,.,CASSLSQSVERTF,TGTGCCAGCAGCTTATCCCAGTCGGTGGAGCGGACCTTC
TRBV9,.,TRBJ1-6,.,CASSVLTGNSPLHF,TGTGCCAGCAGCGTGCTTACAGGGAATTCACCCCTCCACTTT
TRBV9,.,TRBJ1-2,TRBD1,CASSVAGTGYYGYTF,TGTGCCAGCAGCGTAGCGGGGACAGGTTATTATGGCTACACCTTC
TRBV2,.,TRBJ1-1,.,CASSEDGNTEAFF,TGTGCCAGCAGTGAGGACGGGAACACTGAAGCTTTCTTT
TRBV10-2,.,TRBJ1-1,.,CASSESLESTEAFF,TGCGCCAGCAGTGAGTCCCTCGAGTCCACTGAAGCTTTCTTT
TRBV24-1,.,TRBJ2-1,.,CATSDGQDRKQFF,TGTGCCACCAGTGATGGCCAGGACAGAAAGCAGTTCTTC
TRBV5-6,many,TRBJ2-7,.,CASSPRQFGTGHYEQYF,TGTGCCAGCAGCCCCCGCCAGTTCGGGACGGGGCACTATGAGCAGTACTTC
TRBV25-1,.,TRBJ2-7,TRBD2,CASSQGGGQGEQYF,TGCGCCAGCAGCCAAGGCGGGGGGCAGGGCGAGCAGTACTTC
TRBV27,.,TRBJ2-2,.,CASSLEHLGELFF,TGTGCCAGCAGTTTAGAACATCTCGGGGAGCTGTTTTTT
TRBV6-5,once,TRBJ1-4,.,CASSYSGLTNEKLFF,TGTGCCAGCAGTTACTCTGGGTTAACTAATGAAAAACTGTTTTTT
TRBV19,.,TRBJ1-2,TRBD1,CASAPDRRNYGYTF,TGTGCCAGTGCCCCGGACAGGCGCAACTATGGTTACACCTTC
TRBV20-1,.,TRBJ1-1,.,CSPVVADEAFF,TGCAGCCCCGTCGTAGCGGATGAAGCTTTCTTT
TRBV10-3,.,TRBJ1-6,.,CAISDEGVYNSPLHF,TGTGCCATCAGTGACGAGGGGGTTTATAATTCACCCCTCCACTTT
TRBV9,many,TRBJ2-7,.,CASRGTGSEQYF,TGTGCCAGCAGGGGTACAGGGTCGGAGCAGTACTTC
TRBV10-3,.,TRBJ2-3,TRBD2,CAISVRAGGPDTQYF,TGTGCCATCAGTGTACGAGCGGGGGGGCCAGATACGCAGTATTTT
TRBV15,once,TRBJ1-2,.,CATSRRSGSERDGYTF,TGTGCCACCAGCAGGCGGTCCGGGTCGGAACGGGATGGCTACACCTTC
TRBV20-1,.,TRBJ2-3,.,CSARVGGAGDTQYF,TGCAGTGCTAGAGTTGGGGGGGCCGGAGATACGCAGTATTTT
TRBV24-1,.,TRBJ2-5,.,CATSDSLGDQETQYF,TGTGCCACCAGTGATTCGCTAGGGGACCAAGAGACCCAGTACTTC
TRBV9,.,TRBJ1-1,.,CASSVGAGLAPVAFF,TGTGCCAGCAGCGTAGGAGCAGGACTGGCCCCCGTAGCTTTCTTT
TRBV9,.,TRBJ2-3,TRBD2,CASSVGLADTDTQYF,TGTGCCAGCAGCGTAGGACTAGCGGACACAGATACGCAGTATTTT
TRBV7-2,.,TRBJ2-7,.,CASRSGRTTYEQYF,TGTGCCAGCAGGTCGGGACGGACTACCTACGAGCAGTACTTC
TRBV20-1,many,TRBJ2-4,TRBD1,CSARDLRQGNIQYF,TGCAGTGCTAGAGACTTAAGACAGGGAAACATTCAGTACTTC
TRBV10-3,.,TRBJ2-1,TRBD2,CAISDSGGSNNEQFF,TGTGCCATCAGTGATAGCGGGGGGTCTAACAATGAGCAGTTCTTC
TRBV29-1,few,TRBJ2-1,TRBD2,CSVLQLAGGGAFF,TGCAGCGTCCTACAACTAGCGGGGGGCGGTGCGTTCTTC
TRBV6-5,many,TRBJ1-1,.,CASSYQLNTEAFF,TGTGCCAGCAGTTACCAGCTAAACACTGAAGCTTTCTTT
TRBV11-1,.,TRBJ2-7,TRBD1,CASSASLDRAPYEQYF,TGTGCCAGCAGTGCTAGTTTGGACAGGGCCCCCTACGAGCAGTACTTC
TRBV7-7,.,TRBJ1-6,.,CASSLGGDHSPFHF,TGTGCTAGCAGCTTGGGGGGGGACCATTCACCCTTCCACTTT
TRBV25-1,.,TRBJ2-7,.,CASSGGVGEQYF,TGTGCCAGCAGTGGGGGGGTTGGGGAGCAGTACTTC
TRBV12-5,few,TRBJ1-2,.,CASGLVLDYGHTF,TGTGCTAGTGGTTTGGTACTTGACTATGGCCACACCTTC
TRBV29-1,few,TRBJ2-3,TRBD1,CSVGDREADTQYF,TGCAGCGTTGGGGACAGGGAGGCAGATACGCAGTATTTT
TRBV3-1,many,TRBJ1-2,.,CASSQEGVDYGYTF,TGTGCCAGCAGCCAAGAAGGCGTCGACTATGGCTACACCTTC
TRBV11-2,many,TRBJ1-1,.,CASSLGDLGVDTEAFF,TGTGCCAGCAGCTTAGGGGACCTGGGGGTGGACACTGAAGCTTTCTTT
TRBV19,.,TRBJ1-5,TRBD1,CASSMGQGGQPQHF,TGTGCCAGTAGTATGGGACAGGGAGGACAGCCCCAGCATTTT
TRBV20-1,.,TRBJ1-1,TRBD1,CSAQVSRQGEAFF,TGCAGTGCCCAGGTATCCCGACAGGGAGAAGCTTTCTTT
TRBV4-3,.,TRBJ2-1,.,CASSQANREDEQFF,TGCGCCAGCAGCCAAGCAAATCGAGAGGATGAGCAGTTCTTC
TRBV5-6,many,TRBJ2-7,.,CASSLTGLEQYF,TGTGCCAGCAGCCTCACAGGGCTCGAGCAGTACTTC